One sample yielded the 27 T cell receptor beta chains listed below, sequenced in a study of blood T cell repertoires in COVID-19. Some clones are missing from TCRdb's copy, which holds only in-frame ones; the method was immunoSEQ multiplex PCR. The table includes a few hundred thousand clones, under 90% detected once. Input material: peripheral blood. Receptors originate from a woman aged 30 to 39 with COVID-19, enrolled during active disease.

The chain is built from TRBV3-1 (or the pseudogene TRBV3-2) and TRBJ1-2; D remains ambiguous. Germline V gene lookup returns CDR1 LGHDT and CDR2 YNNKEL (reference sequence). V shed 1 base and J shed 0 bases, with 15 bases lying between them. CDR3 length: 17 amino acids. DNA for the CDR3: TGTGCCAGCAGCCAAGCTGGGTTGGGGAGGACTAACTATGGCTACACCTTC. Protein product: CASSQAGLGRTNYGYTF.

The chain joins TRBV30 to TRBJ1-5; D perhaps matches TRBD1 (5 bases). Trimming stripped 1 base from V and 4 bases from J, with 11 bases between. Germline CDR1 and CDR2: GTSNPN and SVGIG (reference sequence). The CDR3 consists of 14 residues. CDR3 in DNA: TGTGCCTGGAGTGCCGGGGGAGGGAATCAGCCCCAGCATTTT. Protein sequence: CAWSAGGGNQPQHF. The entire variable domain, with the rest obtained from reference TRBV30 and TRBJ1-5, is as follows: SQTIHQWPATLVQPVGSPLSLECTVEGTSNPNLYWYRQAAGRGLQLLFYSVGIGQISSEVPQNLSASRPQDRQFILSSKKLLLSDSGFYLCAWSAGGGNQPQHFGDGTRLSIL.

This clone was seen a single time. V and J are TRBV6-1 and TRBJ1-6; D perhaps matches TRBD1 (6 bases). CDR1 is MNHNS and CDR2 is SASEGT in the germline V gene. The length of the CDR3 is 16 residues. V lost 4 bases and J lost 2, with 12 bases in between. The DNA for the CDR3 is TGTGCCAGCAGTGGGACAGAAACTACCTATAATTCACCCCTCCACTTT. Protein product: CASSGTETTYNSPLHF.

J is TRBJ1-6 and V is TRBV5-6, with D uncertain. This CDR3 spans 16 amino acids. The ends were cut back, 0 bases at V and 0 bases at J, with 7 bases in the middle. In germline, CDR1 is SGHDT, CDR2 YYEEEE. For the CDR3, the DNA is TGTGCCAGCAGCTTGGCCGGGAGCTCCTATAATTCACCCCTCCACTTT. Translation: CASSLAGSSYNSPLHF. The complete variable domain, with remaining parts taken from reference TRBV5-6 and TRBJ1-6, reads DAGVTQSPTHLIKTRGQQVTLRCSPKSGHDTVSWYQQALGQGPQFIFQYYEEEERQRGNFPDRFSGHQFPNYSSELNVNALLLGDSALYLCASSLAGSSYNSPLHFGNGTRLTVT.

The sample holds one count of this clone. The chain employs TRBV6-5 and TRBJ1-2; TRBD1 aligns across 8 bases. The CDR3 has 14 amino acids. Germline CDR1 reads MNHEY; CDR2 reads SVGAGI. Trimming at V came to 10 bases and at J to 8 bases, leaving 15 bases not matched to a gene. CDR3 in DNA: TGTGCCACGACCAGGACAGGGCGCGCGGGGGGCTACACCTTC. Its protein product is CATTRTGRAGGYTF.

The chain links TRBV19 to TRBJ1-3; 7 bases line up with TRBD1. The CDR3 is made up of 12 amino acids. Germline assignment: CDR1 LNHDA and CDR2 SQIVND (reference sequence). J was trimmed by 5 bases and V by 10 bases; bases with no gene match: 5. This CDR3 is CATRQGRNTIYF. The CDR3 bases are TGTGCCACCAGACAGGGCCGAAACACCATATATTTT.

Here the CDR3 DNA reads TGTGCCAGCTCACGCTACAGGGGCGTGTACGAGCAGTACTTC. Translating gives CASSRYRGVYEQYF. The rearrangement uses TRBV18 and TRBJ2-7; 7 bases agree with TRBD1. The CDR3 sequence is 14 residues long. The J segment lost 4 bases and the V segment lost 4 bases, leaving 7 bases of the junction unmatched. Germline lookup yields CDR1 KGHSH and CDR2 LQKENI.

The rearrangement uses TRBV5-1 and TRBJ2-7; possible D gene TRBD1, 5 bases. The germline gives CDR1 SGHRS, CDR2 YFSETQ. CDR3 length: 13 amino acids. Trimming left V 2 bases short and J 3 bases short, with 9 bases between. CDR3 DNA: TGCGCCAGCAGCTTAAGGGGCTTCTACGAGCAGTACTTC. Residues: CASSLRGFYEQYF.

This clone appeared a single time. The rearrangement joins TRBV30 to TRBJ1-6, with D tentatively TRBD1 (5 bases). The ends were cut back, 5 bases at V and 10 bases at J, with 12 bases in the middle. The CDR3 extends over 12 amino acids. Germline assignment: CDR1 GTSNPN and CDR2 SVGIG (reference sequence). This chain's CDR3 is CAWDRRGSPLHF. DNA of the CDR3: TGTGCCTGGGACCGGCGGGGCTCACCCCTCCACTTT.

The rearrangement uses TRBV4-3 and TRBJ1-1, with D possibly being TRBD1 (6 bases). Between the trimmed V and J ends, which lost 0 bases and 7 bases, there was a span of 15 bases. Germline CDR1 LGHNA, CDR2 YSLEER. This CDR3 has 15 residues. CDR3 in amino acids: CASSQDLRTALEAFF. CDR3 DNA: TGCGCCAGCAGCCAAGATTTAAGGACAGCGCTTGAAGCTTTCTTT.

The count of this clone is one. The chain uses TRBV28 and TRBJ2-1, with a possible D match to TRBD2 (5 bases). CDR3 length: 12 residues. From germline, CDR1 is MDHEN and CDR2 SYDVKM. V was pared by 4 bases and J by 11 bases, with 12 bases between. The CDR3 coding sequence is TGTGCCAGCAGTTCGAGGGTCGGTAAGCAGTTCTTC. This encodes CASSSRVGKQFF.

The genes are TRBV6-5 and TRBJ2-7; 11 nucleotides match TRBD1. V shed 6 bases, J shed 2 bases, and the junction held 3 bases outside the gene matches. This CDR3 comprises 14 residues. Germline-derived CDR1 and CDR2 are MNHEY and SVGAGI. CDR3 coding DNA: TGTGCCAGCAGCAGGACAGGGGGCGCCTACGAGCAGTACTTC. Residues: CASSRTGGAYEQYF.

The V call is TRBV3-1 (or the pseudogene TRBV3-2), the J call TRBJ1-3; D not certain. The CDR3 extends over 14 amino acids. Germline V lookup: CDR1 LGHDT, CDR2 YNNKEL (reference sequence). Trimming shortened V by 3 bases and J by 8 bases, and 14 bases separated the two germline ends. Here the CDR3 DNA reads TGTGCCAGCAGCCAGGAAACCTCGAGGGACACCATATATTTT. This codes for CASSQETSRDTIYF.

The chain uses TRBV7-2 and TRBJ1-6; D perhaps matches TRBD1 (5 bases). The V gene lost 0 bases and the J gene lost 7 bases, with 7 bases spanning the gap. Per the germline V gene, CDR1 is SGHTA and CDR2 is FQGNSA. The CDR3 length is 14 residues. CDR3: CASSLAAGNSPLHF. The DNA for the CDR3 is TGTGCCAGCAGCTTAGCGGCAGGGAATTCACCCCTCCACTTT. The variable domain in full, with the rest retrieved from reference TRBV7-2 and TRBJ1-6, is GAGVSQSPSNKVTEKGKDVELRCDPISGHTALYWYRQSLGQGLEFLIYFQGNSAPDKSGLPSDRFSAERTGGSVSTLTIQRTQQEDSAVYLCASSLAAGNSPLHFGNGTRLTVT.

This chain links TRBV9 with TRBJ1-4; the match to TRBD1 covers 7 bases. The CDR3 has 15 residues. V lost 4 bases, J lost 0 bases, and 3 bases stayed unmatched. Germline V gene lookup returns CDR1 SGDLS and CDR2 YYNGEE. The CDR3 DNA sequence: TGTGCCAGCAGCCTCGGGACAGCAACTAATGAAAAACTGTTTTTT. This gives the protein CASSLGTATNEKLFF. Supplemented by reference TRBV9 and TRBJ1-4, the full variable domain reads DSGVTQTPKHLITATGQRVTLRCSPRSGDLSVYWYQQSLDQGLQFLIQYYNGEERAKGNILERFSAQQFPDLHSELNLSSLELGDSALYFCASSLGTATNEKLFFGSGTQLSVL.

This rearrangement joins TRBV3-1 (or the pseudogene TRBV3-2) to TRBJ1-2, with 7 bases matching TRBD1. Germline CDR1 reads LGHDT; CDR2 reads YNNKEL (reference sequence). J was trimmed by 7 bases and V by 2 bases; bases with no gene match: 10. The CDR3 totals 15 residues. DNA for the CDR3: TGTGCCAGCAGCCAAACTATAGACAGGGATGGTGGCTACACCTTC. Translated, it gives CASSQTIDRDGGYTF.

The chain uses TRBV6-2 or TRBV6-3 and TRBJ1-6; D is unclear. In germline, CDR1 is MNHEY, CDR2 SVGEGT. Trimming removed 4 bases at V and 7 bases at J, with 11 bases between. CDR3 length: 14 amino acids. The CDR3 spells CASSLEQENSPLHF. CDR3 DNA sequence: TGTGCCAGCAGTTTAGAGCAGGAAAATTCACCCCTCCACTTT.

V usage is TRBV3-1 (or the pseudogene TRBV3-2) and J usage is TRBJ1-1; D gene unclear. The CDR3 has 14 amino acids. V gave up 6 bases and J gave up 5 bases, with 16 bases separating them. Germline assignment: CDR1 LGHDT and CDR2 YNNKEL (reference sequence). The CDR3 reads CASSLRRGRTEAFF. Written as DNA, the CDR3 is TGTGCCAGCAGTCTCCGGCGGGGTCGGACTGAAGCTTTCTTT.

This chain joins TRBV3-1 (or the pseudogene TRBV3-2) and TRBJ2-1; 8 positions agree with TRBD2. This CDR3 contains 18 residues. CDR1 is LGHDT, CDR2 YNNKEL, per germline (reference sequence). J gave up 9 bases and V 4 bases, and 20 bases lay outside the gene matches. The CDR3 protein is CASSPSLLGTRGRGEQFF. The CDR3 DNA reads TGTGCCAGCAGCCCATCTCTCCTAGGGACTAGAGGGAGGGGTGAGCAGTTCTTC.

The chain joins TRBV10-3 to TRBJ1-1; 9 nucleotides match TRBD1. Germline lookup yields CDR1 ENHRY and CDR2 SYGVKD. After removal of 10 bases from V and 5 bases from J, the junction contained 5 bases not matched to a gene. There are 12 residues in the CDR3. The CDR3 here is CATGTGLTEAFF. CDR3 sequence (DNA): TGTGCCACCGGGACAGGGCTAACTGAAGCTTTCTTT.

This rearrangement joins TRBV6-2 or TRBV6-3 to TRBJ2-7, with 8 bases aligning to TRBD1. The V segment lost 6 bases and the J segment 7 bases; nucleotides outside the gene matches: 11. Germline assignment: CDR1 MNHEY and CDR2 SVGEGT. The CDR3 consists of 14 residues. The CDR3 loop is CASSPGQGRKEQYV. CDR3 nucleotide sequence: TGTGCCAGCAGCCCCGGACAGGGCCGAAAAGAGCAGTACGTC.

The gene calls are TRBV18 and TRBJ2-5; TRBD2 agrees at 7 bases. This CDR3 contains 15 residues. The junction had 8 bases not matched to a gene; V was cut back by 3 bases and J by 4 bases. CDR1 and CDR2 (germline): KGHSH, LQKENI. The CDR3 sequence is CASSPMQGGTETQYF. The CDR3 nucleotides are TGTGCCAGCTCACCCATGCAGGGAGGGACAGAGACCCAGTACTTC.

As regards this clone: Other DNA sequences of this sample code for an identical CDR3. The chain links TRBV3-1 (or the pseudogene TRBV3-2) to TRBJ1-3; TRBD1 is a possible D gene (6 bases). This CDR3 has 14 residues. Germline values: CDR1 LGHDT, CDR2 YNNKEL (reference sequence). Trimming removed 1 base at V and 2 bases at J, with 6 bases between. The CDR3 here is CASSQGTAGNTIYF. CDR3 sequence (DNA): TGTGCCAGCAGCCAAGGGACAGCTGGAAACACCATATATTTT.

This clone was counted only a few times. The genes are TRBV6-5 and TRBJ2-3; D unclear. With 6 bases removed from V and 2 bases from J, the gap between germline ends came to 15 bases. Looked up from germline, CDR1 is MNHEY and CDR2 is SVGAGI. This CDR3 region has 15 residues. CDR3 in DNA: TGTGCCAGCAGCCAAGACTTCACATTCACAGATACGCAGTATTTT. Its translation is CASSQDFTFTDTQYF.

The rearrangement uses TRBV5-6 and TRBJ2-7, with TRBD1 identical over 10 bases. This CDR3 spans 15 amino acids. The V segment lost 5 bases and the J segment 7 bases; nucleotides outside the gene matches: 12. Germline CDR1 reads SGHDT; CDR2 reads YYEEEE. As DNA, the CDR3 is TGTGCCAGCAGACCGTGGGACAGGGGAGTAGGGGAGCAGTACGTC. Translated, it gives CASRPWDRGVGEQYV.

This rearrangement joins TRBV5-1 to TRBJ2-2; 14 bases agree with TRBD2. Losses at the gene ends were 4 bases for V and 0 bases for J; bases not matched to a gene: 2. This CDR3 is built from 17 residues. Germline CDR1 and CDR2: SGHRS and YFSETQ. The CDR3 DNA sequence: TGCGCCAGCAGCCCGGGACTAGCGGGGGCGAACACCGGGGAGCTGTTTTTT. Translating it yields CASSPGLAGANTGELFF.

V and J are TRBV7-2 and TRBJ1-4; no definite D call. This CDR3 spans 12 amino acids. CDR1 and CDR2 (germline): SGHTA, FQGNSA. V dropped 1 base and J dropped 10 bases, with 7 bases sitting between them. The CDR3 loop is CASSLESGKLFF. The CDR3 DNA reads as TGTGCCAGCAGCTTAGAATCAGGAAAACTGTTTTTT.